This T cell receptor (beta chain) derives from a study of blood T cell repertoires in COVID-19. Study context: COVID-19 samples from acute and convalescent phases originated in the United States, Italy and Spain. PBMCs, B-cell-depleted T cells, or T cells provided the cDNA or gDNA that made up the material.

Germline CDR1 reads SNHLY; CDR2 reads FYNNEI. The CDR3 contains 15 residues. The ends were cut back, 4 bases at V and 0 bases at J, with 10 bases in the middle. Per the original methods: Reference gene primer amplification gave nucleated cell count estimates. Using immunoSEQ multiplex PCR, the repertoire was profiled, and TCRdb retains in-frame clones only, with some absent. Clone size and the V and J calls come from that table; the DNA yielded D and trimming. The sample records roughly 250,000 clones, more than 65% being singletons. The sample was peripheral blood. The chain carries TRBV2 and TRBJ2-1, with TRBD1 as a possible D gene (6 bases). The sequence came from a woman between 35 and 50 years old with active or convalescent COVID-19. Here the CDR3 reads CASSGQEFSYNEQFF. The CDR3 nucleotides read TGTGCCAGCAGTGGACAGGAGTTCTCCTACAATGAGCAGTTCTTC.